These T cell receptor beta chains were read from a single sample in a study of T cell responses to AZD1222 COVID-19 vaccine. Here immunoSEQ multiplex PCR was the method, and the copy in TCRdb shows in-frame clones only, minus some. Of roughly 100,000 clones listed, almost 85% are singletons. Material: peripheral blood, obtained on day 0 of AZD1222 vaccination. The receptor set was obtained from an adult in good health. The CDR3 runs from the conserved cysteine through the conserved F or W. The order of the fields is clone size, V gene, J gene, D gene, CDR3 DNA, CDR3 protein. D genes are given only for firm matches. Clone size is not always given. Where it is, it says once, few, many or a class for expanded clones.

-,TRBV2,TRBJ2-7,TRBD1,TGTGCCAGCGAAGGACAGGGGGCTGTCGAGCAGTACTTC,CASEGQGAVEQYF
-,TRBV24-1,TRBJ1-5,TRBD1,TGTGCCACCCTCCCGGACAGGAGGAATCAGCCCCAGCATTTT,CATLPDRRNQPQHF
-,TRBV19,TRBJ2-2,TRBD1,TGTGCCAGTAGGGACAGGACGAACACCGGGGAGCTGTTTTTT,CASRDRTNTGELFF
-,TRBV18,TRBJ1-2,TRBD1,TGTGCCAGCTCACCACCAATATCAGGGGGCGGTGGCTACACCTTC,CASSPPISGGGGYTF
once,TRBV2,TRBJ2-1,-,TGTGCCAGCAACTTAAGCGAGCAGTTCTTC,CASNLSEQFF
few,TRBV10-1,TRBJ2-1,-,TGCGCCAGCAGTGAAGGCAGCAACAATGAGCAGTTCTTC,CASSEGSNNEQFF
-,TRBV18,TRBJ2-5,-,TGTGCCAGCTCACCAGGAGAGACTCAAGAGACCCAGTACTTC,CASSPGETQETQYF
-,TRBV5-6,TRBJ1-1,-,TGTGCCAGCAGCTTGGTTCTCAACGTGAACACTGAAGCTTTCTTT,CASSLVLNVNTEAFF
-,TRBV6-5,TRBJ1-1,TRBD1,TGTGCCAGCAGTTACTCGTCGACAGGGAAAGGCACTGAAGCTTTCTTT,CASSYSSTGKGTEAFF
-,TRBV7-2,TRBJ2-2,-,TGTGCCAGCAGGGGGACTTGGCAGAACACCGGGGAGCTGTTTTTT,CASRGTWQNTGELFF
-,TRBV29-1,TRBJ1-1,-,TGCAGCGTTGATAGGGGGGTAGGTTCGAGAACTGAAGCTTTCTTT,CSVDRGVGSRTEAFF
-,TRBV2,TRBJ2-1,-,TGTGCCAGCAGTGAAAGGTCTAATCGGCAGTTCTTC,CASSERSNRQFF
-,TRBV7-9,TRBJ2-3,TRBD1,TGTGCCAGCACCACCTCGGGGACAGGGGGCGATTGGAGCACAGATACGCAGTATTTT,CASTTSGTGGDWSTDTQYF
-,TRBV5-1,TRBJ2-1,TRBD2,TGCGCCAGCAGCCGGGAGCCAGCGGGGGGGCTGAGTGAGCAGTTCTTC,CASSREPAGGLSEQFF
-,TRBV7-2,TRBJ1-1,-,TGTGCCAGCAGCTTAGTCTTGCTGAACACTGAAGCTTTCTTT,CASSLVLLNTEAFF
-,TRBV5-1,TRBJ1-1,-,TGCGCCAGCATTCCTAACGGGTCACCTGTGCGAAACACTGAAGCTTTCTTT,CASIPNGSPVRNTEAFF
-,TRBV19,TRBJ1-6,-,TGTGCCAGTAGCAGCCTAAATTCACCCCTCCACTTT,CASSSLNSPLHF
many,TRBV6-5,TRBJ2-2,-,TGTGCCAGCAGATCCCCGAGGACCAACACCGGGGAGCTGTTTTTT,CASRSPRTNTGELFF
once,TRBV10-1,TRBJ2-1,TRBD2,TGCGCCAGCCACCTTAAACTAGCGGGCCCTTACAATGAGCAGTTCTTC,CASHLKLAGPYNEQFF
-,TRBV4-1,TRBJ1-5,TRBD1,TGCGCCAGCAGCCAAGATGGGGGACAGGGGGCTTGGCAGCCCCAGCATTTT,CASSQDGGQGAWQPQHF
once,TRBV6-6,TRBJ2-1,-,TGTGCCAGCAGGACCGTAGACCGCTCCTACAATGAGCAGTTCTTC,CASRTVDRSYNEQFF
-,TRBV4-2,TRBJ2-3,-,TGTGCCAGCAGCCCAACTGGGGTAACAGATACGCAGTATTTT,CASSPTGVTDTQYF
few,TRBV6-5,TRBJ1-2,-,TGTGCCAGCAGTTACTCGAGCGAAAATGGCTACACCTTC,CASSYSSENGYTF
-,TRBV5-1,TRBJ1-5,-,TGCGCCAGCAGCCTAGGAGAAAGCAATCAGCCCCAGCATTTT,CASSLGESNQPQHF
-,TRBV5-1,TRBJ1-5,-,TGCGCCAGCAGCCCTTCCCCAGACCGCAATCAGCCCCAGCATTTT,CASSPSPDRNQPQHF
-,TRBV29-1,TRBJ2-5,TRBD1,TGCAGCGTCGTGACAGGGGGCGTACAAGAGACCCAGTACTTC,CSVVTGGVQETQYF
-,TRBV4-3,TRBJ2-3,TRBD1,TGCGCCAGCAGCCTGGGACAGGCATTAGATACGCAGTATTTT,CASSLGQALDTQYF